This TCR beta chain was sequenced for a study of graft-versus-host responses after intestinal transplantation. Study details: Transplant recipients had multivisceral, liver-intestinal, or isolated intestinal grafts.

This table comes from immunoSEQ multiplex PCR, and its TCRdb copy is limited to in-frame clones, with some not included. The repertoire holds 96,000 or so clones, with approximately 90% as singletons. With respect to this clone: Its antigen is unidentified.

Looked up from germline, CDR1 is LNHDA and CDR2 is SQIVND (reference sequence). This CDR3 contains 16 residues. Trimming shortened V by 2 bases and J by 3 bases, and 14 bases separated the two germline ends. Study results and limitations: In recipient marrow, GvH clones were found, and some appeared first in ileum or blood. With peak circulating GvH clone levels came an association with early post-transplant HvG declines.

The chain employs TRBV19 and TRBJ2-1; TRBD2 might be the D (6 bases). This clonotype originated in a human donor who received an intestinal transplant. The sample in question was unstimulated CD4+ T cells sorted from spleen or lymph node cells, obtained before intestinal transplant. The DNA of the CDR3 is TGTGCCAGTAGTATATGGCTAGTCGGGAGCTACAATGAGCAGTTCTTC. This sequence encodes CASSIWLVGSYNEQFF.